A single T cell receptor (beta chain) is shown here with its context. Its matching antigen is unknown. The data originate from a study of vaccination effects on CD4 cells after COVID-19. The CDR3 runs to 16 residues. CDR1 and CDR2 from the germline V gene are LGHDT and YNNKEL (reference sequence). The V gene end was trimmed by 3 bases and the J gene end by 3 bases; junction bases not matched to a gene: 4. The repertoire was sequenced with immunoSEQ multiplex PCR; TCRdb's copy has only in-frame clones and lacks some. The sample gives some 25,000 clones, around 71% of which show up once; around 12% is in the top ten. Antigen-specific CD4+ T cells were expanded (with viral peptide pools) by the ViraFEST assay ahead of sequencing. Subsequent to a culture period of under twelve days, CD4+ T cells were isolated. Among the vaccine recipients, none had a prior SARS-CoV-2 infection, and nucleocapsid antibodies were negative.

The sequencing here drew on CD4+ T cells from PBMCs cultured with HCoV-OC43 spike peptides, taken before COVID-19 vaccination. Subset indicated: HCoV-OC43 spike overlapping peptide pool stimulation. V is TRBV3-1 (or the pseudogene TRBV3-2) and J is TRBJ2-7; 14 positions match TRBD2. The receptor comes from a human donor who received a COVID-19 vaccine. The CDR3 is CASSQGGTSGSYEQYF. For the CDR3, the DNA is TGTGCCAGCAGCCAGGGGGGGACTAGCGGGAGCTACGAGCAGTACTTC.